This T cell receptor (beta chain) was sequenced for a study of blood T cell repertoires in COVID-19. Study-level information: Whether acute or convalescent, the COVID-19 samples came from the United States, Italy and Spain. The cDNA or gDNA used as material had been derived from T cells, B-cell-depleted T cells, or PBMCs.

The V gene lost 3 bases and the J gene lost 4 bases, with 12 bases spanning the gap. Per germline, CDR1 KGHSH and CDR2 LQKENI. This CDR3 contains 14 residues. Original handling: Reference gene primer amplification gave nucleated cell count estimates. Here immunoSEQ multiplex PCR was the method, and the copy in TCRdb shows in-frame clones only, minus some. V and J calls and clone size are given by that table; D and trimming were obtained from the DNA. The table shows about 130,000 clones, with about 90% occurring only once. This clonotype originated in an older woman with acute or convalescent COVID-19. The V call is TRBV18, the J call TRBJ1-1; D ambiguous. Sequenced: peripheral blood. CDR3 in DNA: TGTGCCAGCTCACCGACCCCCCCGGGCACTGAAGCTTTCTTT. Protein: CASSPTPPGTEAFF. The variable domain in full, completed from reference TRBV18 and TRBJ1-1, reads NAGVMQNPRHLVRRRGQEARLRCSPMKGHSHVYWYRQLPEEGLKFMVYLQKENIIDESGMPKERFSAEFPKEGPSILRIQQVVRGDSAAYFCASSPTPPGTEAFFGQGTRLTVV.